Listed below are T cell receptor beta chains from one sample, sequenced in a study of STAT5B mutations in CD4+ large granular lymphocyte leukemia. Assay: immunoSEQ multiplex PCR; the TCRdb copy retains only in-frame clones and omits some. This table holds 30,000 to 40,000 clones, 69% found once. The sequencing input was CD4+ T cells from blood buffy coats. All receptors derive from a human donor in good health. Each CDR3 is given with its conserved first and last residue. A D gene is named only where the DNA matches it firmly. Size is omitted from some rows. Given values are once, few, many or a class for expanded clones.

v_call	clone_size	d_call	j_call	cdr3_nt	cdr3_aa
TRBV7-2	-	-	TRBJ1-6	TGTGCCAGCAGCTTCCCGACCGGGGTCAATTCACCCCTCCACTTT	CASSFPTGVNSPLHF
TRBV30	-	TRBD1	TRBJ2-3	TGTGCCTGGAGTACAGGGGGGACAAGCACAGATACGCAGTATTTT	CAWSTGGTSTDTQYF
TRBV6-6	-	-	TRBJ2-7	TGTGCCAGCAGTTTCCTTCGAGGATATACCTACGAGCAGTACTTC	CASSFLRGYTYEQYF
TRBV7-2	-	TRBD1	TRBJ1-5	TGTGCCAGCAGCCCGGGACAGGGTCAGCCCCAGCATTTT	CASSPGQGQPQHF
TRBV27	-	-	TRBJ1-4	TGTGCCAGCAGTTTATTTTCCACTAGGGGTAATGAAAAACTGTTTTTT	CASSLFSTRGNEKLFF
TRBV6-5	-	-	TRBJ1-4	TGTGCCAGCAAGAACCCTAATGAAAAACTGTTTTTT	CASKNPNEKLFF
TRBV7-2	-	-	TRBJ1-5	TGTGCCAGCAGCCAACACCCAAATCAGCCCCAGCATTTT	CASSQHPNQPQHF
TRBV5-5	-	TRBD2	TRBJ2-3	TGTGCCAGCAGCTATAGCGGGAGCACAGATACGCAGTATTTT	CASSYSGSTDTQYF
TRBV10-1	-	-	TRBJ2-7	TGCGCCAGCAGTGAAGGTCCGGGGATAGGCGGCGAGCAGTACTTC	CASSEGPGIGGEQYF
TRBV5-4	-	-	TRBJ2-3	TGTGCCAGCAGCTTGGCCGGGAAATGGGAGCAGTATTTT	CASSLAGKWEQYF
TRBV2	-	-	TRBJ2-3	TGTGCCAGCAGTGGGGGGGTCGCAGATACGCAGTATTTT	CASSGGVADTQYF
TRBV19	few	-	TRBJ1-1	TGTGCCAGTAGTTTTTCACACAGGGTCGGCACTGAAGCTTTCTTT	CASSFSHRVGTEAFF
TRBV27	-	TRBD1	TRBJ1-6	TGTGCCAGCAGGGTATGGGGGACAGAGAATTCACCCCTCCACTTT	CASRVWGTENSPLHF
TRBV18	-	-	TRBJ2-5	TGTGCCAGCTCACCAACCAGATCACAAGAGACCCAGTACTTC	CASSPTRSQETQYF
TRBV7-2	-	TRBD1	TRBJ1-2	TGTGCCAGCAGCTTTGGACAGGGGGATGGCTACACCTTC	CASSFGQGDGYTF
TRBV6-5	-	TRBD2	TRBJ2-7	TGTGCCAGCGGCCGCCCCATGGGGGGGGGAGAGCAGTACTTC	CASGRPMGGGEQYF
TRBV18	-	-	TRBJ2-7	TGTGCCAGCTCAATCTCCTGGACAGACGAGCAGTACTTC	CASSISWTDEQYF
TRBV13	-	-	TRBJ2-3	TGTGCCAGCAGCTTGGTGGGGGGCCCCACAGATACGCAGTATTTT	CASSLVGGPTDTQYF
TRBV29-1	-	-	TRBJ2-1	TGCAGCGGGGCGCCGGGACTCAGCTCCTACAATGAGCAGTTCTTC	CSGAPGLSSYNEQFF
TRBV4-2	-	-	TRBJ2-2	TGTGCCAGCAGCCAAAGGGCAGGGCCGTTTACCGGGGAGCTGTTTTTT	CASSQRAGPFTGELFF
TRBV4-2	few	TRBD1	TRBJ1-2	TGTGCCAGCAGCCTCGACAGGGGGTTCTACACCTTC	CASSLDRGFYTF
TRBV7-2	few	-	TRBJ1-5	TGTGCCAGCAGCTTAGATATTCAGCCCCAGCATTTT	CASSLDIQPQHF